A single sample gave rise to the 31 T cell receptor beta chains below, sequenced in a study of blood T cell repertoires in COVID-19. The data were produced by immunoSEQ multiplex PCR, yet TCRdb's version contains in-frame clones alone and is incomplete. Among 350,000 to 400,000 clones listed, 88% were seen once. Input material: PBMCs or T cells enriched from blood (not recorded which). The source is a woman aged 18-30 years who had recovered from COVID-19.

The V call is TRBV7-9, the J call TRBJ1-2; TRBD1 agrees at 10 bases. Germline V gene sequence: CDR1 SEHNR, CDR2 FQNEAQ (reference sequence). The J segment lost 4 bases and the V segment lost 5 bases, leaving 10 bases of the junction unmatched. The CDR3 has 16 residues. CDR3 nucleotide sequence: TGTGCCAGCAGCAGTAGCGGGACAGGGGAGTCCTATGGCTACACCTTC. It specifies CASSSSGTGESYGYTF.

This clone has more than one count but fewer than ten. The V gene is TRBV7-9, the J gene TRBJ1-1; TRBD1 matches at 11 bases. Germline CDR1 reads SEHNR; CDR2 reads FQNEAQ (reference sequence). The CDR3 consists of 14 residues. After removal of 5 bases from V and 11 bases from J, the junction contained 10 bases not matched to a gene. The CDR3 reads CASSIDTDRGQAFF. In nucleotides, the CDR3 is TGTGCCAGCAGCATAGATACGGACAGGGGGCAGGCTTTCTTT.

The chain joins TRBV29-1 to TRBJ1-5, with D perhaps matching TRBD1 (6 bases). V was clipped by 0 bases and J by 3 bases, with 12 bases between them. Germline lookup yields CDR1 SQVTM and CDR2 ANQGSEA. CDR3 size: 15 residues. The CDR3 loop reads CSVEDRTVVNQPQHF. The DNA of the CDR3 is TGCAGCGTTGAAGATCGGACAGTTGTCAATCAGCCCCAGCATTTT. The variable domain in full, with the rest retrieved from reference TRBV29-1 and TRBJ1-5, is SAVISQKPSRDICQRGTSLTIQCQVDSQVTMMFWYRQQPGQSLTLIATANQGSEATYESGFVIDKFPISRPNLTFSTLTVSNMSPEDSSIYLCSVEDRTVVNQPQHFGDGTRLSIL.

This chain connects TRBV30 to TRBJ2-2; 7 bases fit TRBD2. This CDR3 region has 17 residues. Germline V lookup: CDR1 GTSNPN, CDR2 SVGIG (reference sequence). V gave up 3 bases and J gave up 1 base; unmatched junction bases: 11. The CDR3 nucleotides are TGTGCCTGGAGCCGCCTTGGGATAGCGGGGAACACCGGGGAGCTGTTTTTT. This encodes CAWSRLGIAGNTGELFF.

CDR3 DNA: TGTGCCAGCAGCTATGGGACAGCTCCTACCTACGAGCAGTACTTC. Protein: CASSYGTAPTYEQYF. This sequence joins TRBV6-5 and TRBJ2-7, with TRBD1 identical over 7 bases. CDR1 MNHEY and CDR2 SVGAGI come from the germline V gene. The CDR3 length is 15 residues. The V gene end was trimmed by 6 bases and the J gene end by 2 bases; junction bases not matched to a gene: 10.

The CDR3 loop is CSVDGPGGDEQYF. The CDR3 DNA follows: TGCAGCGTTGATGGTCCAGGGGGCGACGAGCAGTACTTC. The J gene is TRBJ2-7, the V gene TRBV29-1; TRBD1 agrees at 8 bases. Germline CDR1 and CDR2: SQVTM and ANQGSEA. This CDR3 contains 13 residues. The ends lost 3 bases at V and 5 bases at J; junction bases unmatched: 6.

This chain uses TRBV19 with TRBJ1-6; TRBD1 might be the D (6 bases). CDR3 length: 16 amino acids. V lost 4 bases and J 9 bases, leaving 19 bases between the germline ends. Germline V gives CDR1 LNHDA, CDR2 SQIVND (reference sequence). CDR3 sequence: CASSTPMGAKPSPLHF. The CDR3 DNA follows: TGTGCCAGTAGTACCCCGATGGGGGCCAAGCCTTCACCCCTCCACTTT.

The chain couples TRBV2 to TRBJ1-1; 7 bases align to TRBD1. Germline CDR1 and CDR2: SNHLY and FYNNEI. Trimming removed 6 bases from V and 1 base from J; junction bases left unmatched: 2. The length of the CDR3 is 13 residues. The CDR3 coding sequence is TGTGCCAGCAGCGGACAGGAGAACACTGAAGCTTTCTTT. Protein sequence: CASSGQENTEAFF.

This sequence joins TRBV5-4 and TRBJ2-3, with D unresolved. Trimming cost V 0 bases and J 4 bases, with 3 bases left between them. The CDR3 spans 12 residues. The germline V gene has CDR1 SGHNT and CDR2 YYREEE (reference sequence). The CDR3 sequence: CASSLAADTQYF. CDR3 in DNA: TGTGCCAGCAGCTTGGCAGCAGATACGCAGTATTTT.

The chain couples TRBV11-3 to TRBJ2-2, with D possibly TRBD1 on 5 matching bases. The CDR3 is 15 residues long. The V end was cut by 5 bases, the J end by 0 bases, with 10 bases between. The V gene's germline CDR1 is SGHNT and CDR2 YENEEA. CDR3 bases: TGTGCCAGCAGCGCCCAGGGTTCGAACACCGGGGAGCTGTTTTTT. As protein: CASSAQGSNTGELFF.

The V gene is TRBV5-4, the J gene TRBJ2-7; 14 nucleotides match TRBD2. The CDR3 consists of 16 residues. CDR1 and CDR2 (germline): SGHNT, YYREEE (reference sequence). V lost 4 bases to trimming and J lost 7 bases; unmatched junction nucleotides: 10. The CDR3, as DNA: TGTGCCAGCAGCATTAAGGGACTAGCGGGGGCCGAGGAGCAGTACTTC. Encoded protein: CASSIKGLAGAEEQYF.

The chain couples TRBV4-1 to TRBJ2-7; 9 bases match TRBD2. This CDR3 has 16 residues. CDR1 MGHRA and CDR2 YSYEKL come from the germline V gene. V shed 4 bases, J shed 3 bases, and the junction held 10 bases outside the gene matches. CDR3 loop: CASSPPASGDYYEQYF. In DNA form, the CDR3 reads TGCGCCAGCAGCCCCCCGGCTAGCGGGGACTACTACGAGCAGTACTTC.

V gene TRBV7-6 combines with J gene TRBJ1-1; possibly TRBD1 for D (5 bases). This CDR3 contains 16 residues. Per the germline V gene, CDR1 is SGHVS and CDR2 is FNYEAQ. The V and J ends lost 8 bases and 1 base respectively, with 20 bases between them. CDR3 DNA: TGTGCCAGCGCCTCCTTTATAAACGGGGGGAACACTGAAGCTTTCTTT. Amino acid sequence: CASASFINGGNTEAFF.

This clone occurred many times. This sequence joins TRBV6-5 and TRBJ2-3; tentative D call: TRBD2 (5 bases). Between the trimmed V and J ends, which lost 4 bases and 7 bases, there was a span of 6 bases. CDR3 size: 11 residues. Germline V CDR1 and CDR2: MNHEY, SVGAGI. This CDR3 reads CASSFGNTQYF. The CDR3 region has the DNA TGTGCCAGCAGTTTCGGGAATACGCAGTATTTT.

The chain links TRBV5-6 to TRBJ1-5, with 10 bases lining up with TRBD1. The J segment lost 2 bases and the V segment lost 4 bases, leaving 12 bases of the junction unmatched. The CDR3 loop spans 18 amino acids. CDR1 and CDR2 from the germline V gene are SGHDT and YYEEEE. The CDR3 coding sequence is TGTGCCAGCAGCGGTGGCCGGGACAGGGGTTGGGGCAATCAGCCCCAGCATTTT. Protein: CASSGGRDRGWGNQPQHF.

This chain joins TRBV7-2 and TRBJ1-5, with TRBD1 matching over 10 bases. V lost 1 base to trimming and J lost 7 bases; unmatched junction nucleotides: 4. Germline assignment: CDR1 SGHTA and CDR2 FQGNSA. This CDR3 region has 15 residues. CDR3 nucleotides: TGTGCCAGCAGCTTAGGGACAGGGGGTAGGCAGCCCCAGCATTTT. This gives the protein CASSLGTGGRQPQHF.

The chain's CDR3 is CASSSTPGGREQYF. The CDR3, as DNA: TGTGCCAGCAGCTCAACCCCTGGAGGGCGGGAGCAGTACTTC. The rearrangement joins TRBV5-6 to TRBJ2-7; a possible D gene is TRBD2 (6 bases). Germline lookup yields CDR1 SGHDT and CDR2 YYEEEE. This CDR3 is 14 amino acids long. V shed 3 bases and J shed 7 bases, with 17 bases lying between them.

This clone showed up just once. V usage is TRBV6-1 and J usage is TRBJ1-2; no reliable D call. The CDR3 has 11 amino acids. In germline, CDR1 is MNHNS, CDR2 SASEGT. V was cut by 3 bases and J by 4 bases, with 3 bases left in between. The CDR3, as DNA: TGTGCCAGCAGTGATCTCTATGGCTACACCTTC. This encodes CASSDLYGYTF.

V gene TRBV5-1 combines with J gene TRBJ2-1, with D uncertain. The germline V gene has CDR1 SGHRS and CDR2 YFSETQ. The length of the CDR3 is 14 residues. V was cut by 0 bases and J by 3 bases, with 7 bases left in between. The CDR3 region is CASSLAADYNEQFF. The CDR3 DNA sequence: TGCGCCAGCAGCTTGGCGGCGGACTACAATGAGCAGTTCTTC.

The chain recombines TRBV28 with TRBJ1-4; tentatively, D is TRBD1 (5 bases). This CDR3 region has 13 residues. V was cut by 11 bases and J by 5 bases, with 15 bases left in between. Germline values: CDR1 MDHEN, CDR2 SYDVKM. CDR3 sequence (DNA): TGTGCCCTTCCGGGGCGGGGAAATGAAAAACTGTTTTTT. As protein: CALPGRGNEKLFF.

CDR3 region: CASSQEASGGPYNEQFF. The CDR3 DNA follows: TGTGCCAGCAGCCAAGAGGCTAGCGGGGGCCCCTACAATGAGCAGTTCTTC. The gene calls are TRBV4-2 and TRBJ2-1; 10 nucleotides agree with TRBD2. J lost 2 bases, V lost 0 bases, and 4 bases had no gene match. This CDR3 is 17 amino acids long. CDR1 is LGHNA, CDR2 YNFKEQ, per germline.

The chain has TRBV7-2 and TRBJ2-5; maybe TRBD1 (5 bases). The CDR3 length is 13 residues. Trimming removed 2 bases from V and 7 bases from J, with 11 bases in between. CDR1 is SGHTA and CDR2 is FQGNSA in the germline V gene. CDR3 loop: CASSLNRLGTQYF. In DNA, the CDR3 is TGTGCCAGCAGCTTAAACAGGCTAGGGACCCAGTACTTC.

The CDR3 sequence: CASSLEAGLNEKLFF. The CDR3 DNA reads as TGTGCCAGCAGCTTAGAGGCAGGGCTTAATGAAAAACTGTTTTTT. The chain joins TRBV11-2 to TRBJ1-4; a possible D gene is TRBD1 (5 bases). The CDR3 extends over 15 amino acids. V dropped 0 bases and J dropped 4 bases, with 9 bases sitting between them. From germline, CDR1 is SGHAT and CDR2 FQNNGV.

Note on this clone: The same CDR3 is also encoded by other DNA sequences in this sample. This rearrangement joins TRBV18 to TRBJ2-7; D is unresolved. From germline, CDR1 is KGHSH and CDR2 LQKENI. The V and J ends lost 0 bases and 0 bases respectively, with 3 bases between them. This CDR3 has 13 amino acids. CDR3 sequence (DNA): TGTGCCAGCTCACCACCGAGCTCCTACGAGCAGTACTTC. Translating it yields CASSPPSSYEQYF. Full variable domain (rest looked up from reference TRBV18 and TRBJ2-7): NAGVMQNPRHLVRRRGQEARLRCSPMKGHSHVYWYRQLPEEGLKFMVYLQKENIIDESGMPKERFSAEFPKEGPSILRIQQVVRGDSAAYFCASSPPSSYEQYFGPGTRLTVT.

The chain recombines TRBV19 with TRBJ1-5; possible D gene TRBD1, 5 bases. The CDR3 runs to 14 residues. The ends were cut back, 11 bases at V and 2 bases at J, with 16 bases in the middle. Germline loops: CDR1 LNHDA, CDR2 SQIVND (reference sequence). The CDR3 here is CASSLGAGNQPQHF. As DNA, the CDR3 is TGTGCCTCCTCCCTTGGGGCGGGCAATCAGCCCCAGCATTTT.

The rearrangement joins TRBV19 to TRBJ1-5; 10 bases match TRBD1. Germline assignment: CDR1 LNHDA and CDR2 SQIVND (reference sequence). CDR3 length equals 15 residues. V lost 5 bases, J lost 7 bases, and 8 bases stayed unmatched. The DNA for the CDR3 is TGTGCCAGTAGTGCCGGGACAGGGGCTGGACAGCCCCAGCATTTT. Protein sequence: CASSAGTGAGQPQHF.

The chain combines TRBV19 with TRBJ1-2; 7 nucleotides match TRBD1. This CDR3 has 13 residues. V shed 8 bases and J 2 bases; nucleotides not matched to a gene: 5. Germline CDR1 and CDR2: LNHDA and SQIVND (reference sequence). CDR3 loop: CASRAGGNYGYTF. The CDR3, as DNA: TGTGCCAGTCGGGCAGGGGGAAACTATGGCTACACCTTC.

The V call is TRBV6-5, the J call TRBJ1-1, with 9 bases fitting TRBD1. V lost 6 bases, J lost 6 bases, and 11 bases stayed unmatched. Germline V CDR1 and CDR2: MNHEY, SVGAGI. This CDR3 is built from 15 residues. As DNA, the CDR3 is TGTGCCAGCAGCACCCGGGGACAGGGTAGATCTGAAGCTTTCTTT. Protein sequence: CASSTRGQGRSEAFF.

The chain combines TRBV18 with TRBJ1-3; tentatively, D is TRBD1 (6 bases). V lost 0 bases to trimming and J lost 3 bases, with 9 bases between them. Germline V CDR1 and CDR2: KGHSH, LQKENI. This CDR3 has 15 residues. CDR3 amino acids: CASSPPPDSGNTIYF. The CDR3 nucleotides read TGTGCCAGCTCACCACCCCCGGACAGTGGAAACACCATATATTTT.

V and J are TRBV2 and TRBJ2-2, with D unresolved. CDR3 length: 17 amino acids. Deletions cut 8 bases from V and 0 bases from J, with 19 bases between. Germline loops: CDR1 SNHLY, CDR2 FYNNEI. DNA of the CDR3: TGTGCCAGCTATTTGAGCCAAACCCGGGCGAACACCGGGGAGCTGTTTTTT. This codes for CASYLSQTRANTGELFF.

This chain links TRBV11-1 with TRBJ1-2; tentatively, D is TRBD1 (6 bases). Germline V lookup: CDR1 SGHAT, CDR2 FQDESV (reference sequence). There are 15 residues in the CDR3. The V gene lost 5 bases and the J gene lost 4 bases, with 17 bases spanning the gap. DNA of the CDR3: TGTGCCAGCAGCCCAAACCTGGGACAACTCTATGGCTACACCTTC. Translation gives CASSPNLGQLYGYTF.